Below are 27 T cell receptor beta chains sequenced from a single sample in a study of shared clonotypes between healthy human individuals. The method was immunoSEQ multiplex PCR; TCRdb's version includes in-frame clones alone and lacks a portion of them. The table lists around 2,000,000 clones, about 95% of them singletons. Naive CD8 populations comprised CD45RO-negative cells positively selected for CCR7, excluding terminally differentiated effector memory CD45RA+ cells. The sequencing sample was made of naive CD8+ T cells sorted from blood. The source is a man between 18 and 29 years old in good health.

This clone was recorded a few times. The V gene is TRBV7-8, the J gene TRBJ1-3; D is possibly TRBD1 (6 bases). The CDR3 loop spans 14 amino acids. Germline V gene lookup returns CDR1 SGHVS and CDR2 FQNEAQ. Trimming took off 0 bases at V and 8 bases at J, with 11 bases between the two ends. The CDR3 DNA sequence: TGTGCCAGCAGCTTAGCCGCAGGGGTCGACACCATATATTTT. It yields the protein CASSLAAGVDTIYF.

The chain uses TRBV6-5 and TRBJ1-6; D not certain. This CDR3 is 15 amino acids long. Germline values: CDR1 MNHEY, CDR2 SVGAGI. V dropped 4 bases and J dropped 4 bases, with 11 bases sitting between them. The CDR3 protein is CASSLEEGYNSPLHF. CDR3 coding DNA: TGTGCCAGCAGTTTAGAAGAGGGATATAATTCACCCCTCCACTTT.

The chain links TRBV11-2 to TRBJ2-7, with D maybe TRBD2 (6 bases). The V end lost 5 bases, the J end lost 3 bases, and 17 bases lay between the germline ends. This CDR3 region has 15 residues. CDR1 is SGHAT and CDR2 is FQNNGV in the germline V gene. CDR3 amino acids: CASSPQWDSNYEQYF. CDR3 nucleotide sequence: TGTGCCAGCAGCCCTCAATGGGACTCAAACTACGAGCAGTACTTC.

The chain carries TRBV9 and TRBJ2-2, with 14 bases that match TRBD2. CDR3 length equals 19 residues. J was trimmed by 6 bases and V by 3 bases; bases with no gene match: 13. Germline V gene lookup returns CDR1 SGDLS and CDR2 YYNGEE. The CDR3 reads CASSARDGTSGRGAGELFF. CDR3 nucleotides: TGTGCCAGCAGCGCGAGGGATGGGACTAGCGGGAGAGGGGCCGGGGAGCTGTTTTTT.

This clone has a single count. CDR3 in DNA: TGTGCCAGCACCGCCCTGTCGGGACTAGGGTACAATGAGCAGTTCTTC. Translated: CASTALSGLGYNEQFF. The chain carries TRBV28 and TRBJ2-1, with 8 bases fitting TRBD2. This CDR3 region has 16 residues. V lost 7 bases and J lost 4; bases outside the gene matches: 12. CDR1 and CDR2 (germline): MDHEN, SYDVKM.

The chain is built from TRBV4-1 and TRBJ1-5; possibly TRBD1 for D (6 bases). V dropped 4 bases and J dropped 4 bases, with 11 bases sitting between them. CDR3 length: 14 amino acids. Germline CDR1 reads MGHRA; CDR2 reads YSYEKL. The chain's CDR3 is CASSLGQFNQPQHF. As DNA, the CDR3 is TGCGCCAGCAGCCTCGGACAGTTTAATCAGCCCCAGCATTTT.

The J gene is TRBJ2-2, the V gene TRBV5-1, with 9 bases aligning to TRBD1. This CDR3 spans 16 amino acids. From germline, CDR1 is SGHRS and CDR2 YFSETQ. V lost 1 base, J lost 6 bases, and 7 bases stayed unmatched. DNA of the CDR3: TGCGCCAGCAGCTTGACAGGGGGCGCGGCAGCCGGGGAGCTGTTTTTT. Translated: CASSLTGGAAAGELFF.

V and J are TRBV14 and TRBJ1-2; the D gene is possibly TRBD1 (5 bases). V was trimmed by 4 bases and J by 2 bases, leaving 11 bases between them. The CDR3 is 14 residues long. The germline V gene has CDR1 SGHDN and CDR2 FVKESK. The DNA for the CDR3 is TGTGCCAGCAGCCGGACACAGATCAACTATGGCTACACCTTC. Its translation: CASSRTQINYGYTF.

CDR3 residues: CASSSGWPNTEAFF. CDR3 sequence (DNA): TGTGCCAGCAGCTCCGGTTGGCCGAACACTGAAGCTTTCTTT. This chain links TRBV13 with TRBJ1-1, with D unclear. V was cut by 4 bases and J by 1 base, with 10 bases left in between. Germline assignment: CDR1 PRHDT and CDR2 FYEKMQ (reference sequence). The CDR3 consists of 14 residues.

V is TRBV7-9 and J is TRBJ1-5, with D hard to call. Per the germline V gene, CDR1 is SEHNR and CDR2 is FQNEAQ (reference sequence). The V gene lost 6 bases and the J gene lost 3 bases, with 15 bases spanning the gap. This CDR3 is 15 amino acids long. CDR3 DNA: TGTGCCAGCAGTTTTAGTACGGCGTACAATCAGCCCCAGCATTTT. This sequence encodes CASSFSTAYNQPQHF.

The rearrangement uses TRBV27 and TRBJ2-1, with TRBD1 matching over 12 bases. V dropped 5 bases and J dropped 11; count of bases not matched to a gene: 7. CDR3 length equals 14 residues. CDR1 is MNHEY, CDR2 SMNVEV, per germline (reference sequence). In DNA, the CDR3 is TGTGCCAGCAGTGCCGGGACAGGGGGCTTCAAGCAGTTCTTC. Translation gives CASSAGTGGFKQFF.

The chain recombines TRBV27 with TRBJ2-3, with a possible D match to TRBD1 (6 bases). Germline V gene lookup returns CDR1 MNHEY and CDR2 SMNVEV (reference sequence). Trimming removed 2 bases from V and 5 bases from J, with 14 bases in between. The CDR3 consists of 15 residues. For the CDR3, the DNA is TGTGCCAGCAGTTTAAATGGACAGTTCGAAGATACGCAGTATTTT. Encoded protein: CASSLNGQFEDTQYF.

The rearrangement uses TRBV7-9 and TRBJ2-5, with D possibly TRBD2 on 5 matching bases. Germline assignment: CDR1 SEHNR and CDR2 FQNEAQ (reference sequence). Trimming took off 5 bases at V and 5 bases at J, with 15 bases between the two ends. The CDR3 loop spans 14 amino acids. DNA for the CDR3: TGTGCCAGCAGCACCGCGGACTGGCAGGAGACCCAGTACTTC. Its translation is CASSTADWQETQYF.

The chain couples TRBV9 to TRBJ2-1, with D possibly matching TRBD1 (7 bases). The V gene lost 4 bases and the J gene lost 6 bases, with 17 bases spanning the gap. This CDR3 is built from 15 residues. The germline gives CDR1 SGDLS, CDR2 YYNGEE. CDR3 sequence (DNA): TGTGCCAGCAGCATTAGCGGTTCAGGGGGCAATGAGCAGTTCTTC. This encodes CASSISGSGGNEQFF. The full variable domain, completed using reference TRBV9 and TRBJ2-1, is DSGVTQTPKHLITATGQRVTLRCSPRSGDLSVYWYQQSLDQGLQFLIQYYNGEERAKGNILERFSAQQFPDLHSELNLSSLELGDSALYFCASSISGSGGNEQFFGPGTRLTVL.

V gene TRBV6-5 combines with J gene TRBJ2-4; the D gene is possibly TRBD2 (6 bases). Per germline, CDR1 MNHEY and CDR2 SVGAGI. The CDR3 is 14 residues long. Trimming pared 2 bases from V and 5 bases from J, leaving 10 bases between. The DNA of the CDR3 is TGTGCCAGCAGTTACGGTGGGGAGGAAAACATTCAGTACTTC. Its translation: CASSYGGEENIQYF.

V usage is TRBV27 and J usage is TRBJ2-1, with no clear D. This CDR3 is 17 amino acids long. CDR1 is MNHEY and CDR2 is SMNVEV in the germline V gene (reference sequence). Trimming cost V 1 base and J 4 bases, with 17 bases left between them. CDR3 sequence reads: CASSLLASSTLYNEQFF. The CDR3, as DNA: TGTGCCAGCAGTTTATTAGCCAGCTCTACCCTTTACAATGAGCAGTTCTTC.

This clone was recorded only once. The sample carries other DNA sequences with the same CDR3. V is TRBV19 and J is TRBJ2-7, with D uncertain. Per the germline V gene, CDR1 is LNHDA and CDR2 is SQIVND (reference sequence). CDR3 length: 13 amino acids. Trimming cost V 3 bases and J 2 bases, with 8 bases left between them. CDR3 sequence reads: CASSIGDTYEQYF. As DNA, the CDR3 is TGTGCCAGTAGTATTGGGGATACCTACGAGCAGTACTTC. Drawing the rest from reference TRBV19 and TRBJ2-7, the complete variable domain is DGGITQSPKYLFRKEGQNVTLSCEQNLNHDAMYWYRQDPGQGLRLIYYSQIVNDFQKGDIAEGYSVSREKKESFPLTVTSAQKNPTAFYLCASSIGDTYEQYFGPGTRLTVT.

The rearrangement joins TRBV7-6 to TRBJ2-7, with 9 bases lining up with TRBD1. Germline trimming cut 5 bases from V and 4 bases from J; bases unmatched to any gene: 6. Germline CDR1 SGHVS, CDR2 FNYEAQ. The CDR3 covers 14 residues. The CDR3 here is CASSPPTGGYEQYF. Here the CDR3 DNA reads TGTGCCAGCAGCCCGCCGACAGGGGGGTACGAGCAGTACTTC.

V gene TRBV11-2 combines with J gene TRBJ2-3; D call uncertain. Germline CDR1 and CDR2: SGHAT and FQNNGV. The CDR3 contains 14 residues. Trimming left V 1 base short and J 2 bases short, with 7 bases between. This CDR3 reads CASSLVGDTDTQYF. The CDR3 DNA sequence: TGTGCCAGCAGCTTAGTAGGTGACACAGATACGCAGTATTTT.

The chain has TRBV2 and TRBJ2-7, with D perhaps being TRBD1 or TRBD2 (5 bases each). Germline-derived CDR1 and CDR2 are SNHLY and FYNNEI. CDR3 length: 18 residues. Between the trimmed V and J ends, which lost 0 bases and 2 bases, there was a span of 20 bases. The CDR3 loop is CASSEATWGTTETYEQYF. In nucleotides, the CDR3 is TGTGCCAGCAGTGAAGCGACCTGGGGGACGACGGAGACCTACGAGCAGTACTTC.

This clone has just one count. CDR3 sequence: CASSQISPRGQNTGELFF. DNA of the CDR3: TGTGCCAGCAGTCAAATATCCCCACGTGGCCAGAACACCGGGGAGCTGTTTTTT. V gene TRBV27 combines with J gene TRBJ2-2; D is uncertain. The CDR3 runs 18 residues. Trimming took off 5 bases at V and 1 base at J, with 20 bases between the two ends. CDR1 is MNHEY and CDR2 is SMNVEV in the germline V gene (reference sequence).

The CDR3 DNA reads TGTGCCAGCAGCCTAGGGGAGGGCACTGAAGCTTTCTTT. This translates into CASSLGEGTEAFF. The genes are TRBV11-1 and TRBJ1-1, with a possible D match to TRBD1 (5 bases). Trimming pared 5 bases from V and 4 bases from J, leaving 11 bases between. This CDR3 has 13 amino acids. Germline values: CDR1 SGHAT, CDR2 FQDESV (reference sequence). The full variable domain, rest sourced from reference TRBV11-1 and TRBJ1-1, is EAEVAQSPRYKITEKSQAVAFWCDPISGHATLYWYRQILGQGPELLVQFQDESVVDDSQLPKDRFSAERLKGVDSTLKIQPAELGDSAMYLCASSLGEGTEAFFGQGTRLTVV.

The chain links TRBV27 to TRBJ2-7; TRBD2 might be the D (7 bases). This CDR3 is 15 amino acids long. Trimming left V 5 bases short and J 1 base short, with 15 bases between. CDR1 MNHEY and CDR2 SMNVEV come from the germline V gene (reference sequence). The CDR3 reads CASSPKGGGSYEQYF. As DNA, the CDR3 is TGTGCCAGCAGTCCGAAGGGGGGGGGATCCTACGAGCAGTACTTC.

V is TRBV7-8 and J is TRBJ1-2; no definite D call. The CDR3 is 13 amino acids. Germline V gene sequence: CDR1 SGHVS, CDR2 FQNEAQ. Trimming stripped 3 bases from V and 8 bases from J, with 13 bases between. The CDR3 spells CASSFLEGGGYTF. DNA for the CDR3: TGTGCCAGCAGCTTTCTGGAAGGCGGAGGCTACACCTTC.

This clone was counted once. The V and J genes are TRBV11-2 and TRBJ2-1; unclear D gene. This CDR3 is built from 16 residues. Trimming removed 2 bases from V and 3 bases from J, with 14 bases in between. CDR1 is SGHAT, CDR2 FQNNGV, per germline. The CDR3 loop reads CASSLLRVLDYNEQFF. CDR3 DNA sequence: TGTGCCAGCAGCTTACTACGTGTTTTAGACTACAATGAGCAGTTCTTC.

The chain has TRBV19 and TRBJ2-3; a possible D gene is TRBD1 (6 bases). Deletions cut 6 bases from V and 1 base from J, with 11 bases between. CDR1 and CDR2 (germline): LNHDA, SQIVND (reference sequence). This CDR3 has 14 residues. The CDR3 sequence: CASRTGYGTDTQYF. The CDR3 coding sequence is TGTGCCAGTAGAACAGGGTATGGCACAGATACGCAGTATTTT.

In this sample, this clone turned up a few times. V is TRBV4-1 and J is TRBJ1-5; TRBD1 is a possible D gene (6 bases). The CDR3 length is 15 residues. Per germline, CDR1 MGHRA and CDR2 YSYEKL. Trimming pared 4 bases from V and 0 bases from J, leaving 10 bases between. The CDR3 spells CASSPWTDSNQPQHF. The CDR3 nucleotides read TGCGCCAGCAGCCCGTGGACAGATAGCAATCAGCCCCAGCATTTT.